This T cell receptor (beta chain) was identified in a study of naive and memory T cell subsets. Trimming left V 0 bases short and J 3 bases short, with 15 bases between. CDR1 and CDR2 from the germline V gene are LGHNA and YNFKEQ. This CDR3 has 16 residues. Two oligonucleotides, mixed equimolar, formed the beta constant-region primer covering TRBC1 and TRBC2. Nested alpha and beta constant-region primers with the SP2 primer drove four PCR rounds on ligated cDNA. MiXCR, run by TCRdb on the UMI-ligation and nested PCR reads, gives a single entry per CDR3 protein. The sample yields approximately 85,000 distinct CDR3 sequences, around 6.5% seen once. This clonotype was seen at least ten times. CMV status came from CD4+ T cell IFNgamma after overnight CMV lysate stimulation of fresh PBMCs.

This chain uses TRBV4-2 with TRBJ2-7; unclear D gene. The specimen sequenced was central memory CD4+ T cells from blood. This receptor was identified in a human donor in good health. The CDR3 sequence: CASSQDQLSARYEQYF. The DNA of the CDR3 is TGTGCCAGCAGCCAAGATCAATTGTCAGCCCGCTACGAGCAGTACTTC.